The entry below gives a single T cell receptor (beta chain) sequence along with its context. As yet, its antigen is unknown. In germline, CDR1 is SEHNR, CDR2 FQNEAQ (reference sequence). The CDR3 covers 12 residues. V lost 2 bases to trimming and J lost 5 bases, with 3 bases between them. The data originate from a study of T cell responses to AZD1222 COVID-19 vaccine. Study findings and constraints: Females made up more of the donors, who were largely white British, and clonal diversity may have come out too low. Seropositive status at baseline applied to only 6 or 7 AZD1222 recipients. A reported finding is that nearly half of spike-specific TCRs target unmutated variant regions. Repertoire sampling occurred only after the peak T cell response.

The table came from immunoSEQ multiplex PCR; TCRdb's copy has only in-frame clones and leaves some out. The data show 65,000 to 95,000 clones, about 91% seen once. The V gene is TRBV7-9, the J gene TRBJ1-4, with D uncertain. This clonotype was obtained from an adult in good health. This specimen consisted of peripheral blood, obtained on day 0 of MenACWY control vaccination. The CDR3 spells CASSLRNEKLFF. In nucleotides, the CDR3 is TGTGCCAGCAGCTTAAGAAATGAAAAACTGTTTTTT.